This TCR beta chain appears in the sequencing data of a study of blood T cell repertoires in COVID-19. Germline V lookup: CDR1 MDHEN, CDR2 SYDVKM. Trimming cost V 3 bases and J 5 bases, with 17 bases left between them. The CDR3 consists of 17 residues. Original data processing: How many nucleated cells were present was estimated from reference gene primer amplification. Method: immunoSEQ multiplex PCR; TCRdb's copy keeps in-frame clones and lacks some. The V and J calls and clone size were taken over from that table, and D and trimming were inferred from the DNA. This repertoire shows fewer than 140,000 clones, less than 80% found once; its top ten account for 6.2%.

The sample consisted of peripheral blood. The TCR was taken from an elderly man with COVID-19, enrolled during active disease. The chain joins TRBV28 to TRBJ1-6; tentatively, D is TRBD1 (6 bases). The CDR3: CASSFLGGGTNNSPLHF. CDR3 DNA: TGTGCCAGCAGTTTTCTGGGGGGGGGCACAAATAATTCACCCCTCCACTTT.